The 27 T cell receptor beta chains in this list originate from one sample, sequenced in a study of CD8+ T cells in alopecia areata. Extracted RNA was reverse transcribed, and the resulting cDNA served as sequencing template. Assay: immunoSEQ multiplex PCR; the TCRdb copy retains only in-frame clones and omits some. The sample consists of roughly 250,000 clones, roughly 60% of them appearing once. Specified treatment: oral pan-JAK inhibitor, 5-10 mg twice daily. This specimen consisted of CD4+ T cells sorted from blood, obtained around week 54, from a patient treated with tofacitinib. The receptors derive from a human donor with alopecia areata.

This clone was seen only a few times. The chain links TRBV6-6 to TRBJ2-7, with TRBD1 as a possible D gene (5 bases). The germline gives CDR1 MNHNY, CDR2 SVGAGI (reference sequence). The CDR3 runs 11 residues. Trimming removed 6 bases at V and 6 bases at J, with 9 bases between. The chain's CDR3 is CASSPGPEQYF. CDR3 bases: TGTGCCAGCAGCCCAGGGCCCGAGCAGTACTTC.

Ten or more counts support this clone. CDR3 DNA sequence: TGTGCCAGCAGCCGCCGACTAGCCCAAGAGACCCAGTACTTC. It codes for CASSRRLAQETQYF. This rearrangement joins TRBV7-2 to TRBJ2-5; 7 nucleotides agree with TRBD2. V shed 5 bases, J shed 1 base, and the junction held 4 bases outside the gene matches. Germline CDR1 is SGHTA and CDR2 is FQGNSA. The CDR3 is made up of 14 amino acids.

This clone was seen more than once but under ten times. The chain couples TRBV19 to TRBJ1-5, with a possible D match to TRBD1 (5 bases). The length of the CDR3 is 12 residues. V lost 3 bases and J 8 bases, leaving 8 bases between the germline ends. The V gene's germline CDR1 is LNHDA and CDR2 SQIVND (reference sequence). The CDR3 sequence is CASSIPGEPQHF. CDR3 in DNA: TGTGCCAGTAGTATTCCGGGGGAGCCCCAGCATTTT.

Here the CDR3 DNA reads TGTGCCAGCAGCCTGCTGGGCAGCCAAGAGACCCAGTACTTC. This translates into CASSLLGSQETQYF. The chain joins TRBV11-2 to TRBJ2-5; the D is unclear. CDR1 is SGHAT, CDR2 FQNNGV, per germline. The CDR3 is made up of 14 amino acids. Trimming shortened V by 5 bases and J by 1 base, and 11 bases separated the two germline ends. The whole variable domain, filled in from reference TRBV11-2 and TRBJ2-5, reads EAGVAQSPRYKIIEKRQSVAFWCNPISGHATLYWYQQILGQGPKLLIQFQNNGVVDDSQLPKDRFSAERLKGVDSTLKIQPAKLEDSAVYLCASSLLGSQETQYFGPGTRLLVL.

On this clone: Sequence at one end of the junction differs from germline and may be a read error. The chain is built from TRBV5-6 and TRBJ2-7; 9 nucleotides agree with TRBD2. There are 14 residues in the CDR3. The germline gives CDR1 SGHDT, CDR2 YYEEEE. The CDR3 DNA reads as TGTGCCAGCAGCTTTGGATACTACTCCGGGACTAGCCCATTC. Amino acid sequence: CASSFGYYSGTSPF.

The genes are TRBV7-3 and TRBJ2-5, with D uncertain. V was cut by 4 bases and J by 1 base, with 7 bases left in between. Germline V gene lookup returns CDR1 SGHTA and CDR2 FQGTGA. The CDR3 spans 13 residues. CDR3 sequence: CASSSQPQETQYF. For the CDR3, the DNA is TGTGCCAGCAGCTCCCAACCCCAAGAGACCCAGTACTTC.

This clone was found a few times. V and J are TRBV7-9 and TRBJ2-3; tentative D call: TRBD2 (5 bases). Trimming stripped 1 base from V and 0 bases from J, with 8 bases between. CDR3 length: 15 residues. Germline V lookup: CDR1 SEHNR, CDR2 FQNEAQ (reference sequence). Written as DNA, the CDR3 is TGTGCCAGCAGCTTAGGAGGGCCGAGCACAGATACGCAGTATTTT. Encoded protein: CASSLGGPSTDTQYF.

This chain uses TRBV20-1 with TRBJ1-4; D gene ambiguous. The germline CDR1 and CDR2 sequences are DFQATT and SNEGSKA (reference sequence). Trimming took 7 bases from V and 9 from J, leaving 12 bases between them. The CDR3 is made up of 11 amino acids. The CDR3 DNA reads as TGCAGTGTCCCGGTCTGGCAAAAACTGTTTTTT. As protein: CSVPVWQKLFF.

This clone was observed a single time. The V call is TRBV30, the J call TRBJ1-6; the D is unclear. Deletions cut 3 bases from V and 5 bases from J, with 11 bases between. This CDR3 spans 14 amino acids. Per the germline V gene, CDR1 is GTSNPN and CDR2 is SVGIG (reference sequence). The DNA of the CDR3 is TGTGCCTGGAGACCAAGCCTGGATAATTCACCCCTCCACTTT. This encodes CAWRPSLDNSPLHF.

This sequence joins TRBV29-1 and TRBJ2-1, with 10 bases identical to TRBD1. J was trimmed by 6 bases and V by 4 bases; bases with no gene match: 18. From germline, CDR1 is SQVTM and CDR2 ANQGSEA. The length of the CDR3 is 18 residues. Written as DNA, the CDR3 is TGCAGCGTTGCTTGGTCCTTTAGGGACAGGGGAAAGGGCAATGAGCAGTTCTTC. The encoded protein is CSVAWSFRDRGKGNEQFF.

This chain links TRBV9 with TRBJ2-5, with TRBD1 matching over 7 bases. V lost 3 bases and J lost 3; bases outside the gene matches: 11. There are 16 residues in the CDR3. In germline, CDR1 is SGDLS, CDR2 YYNGEE. The DNA of the CDR3 is TGTGCCAGCAGCGGCAGAAAGACAGGGAGCAAAGAGACCCAGTACTTC. Translation gives CASSGRKTGSKETQYF.

This chain joins TRBV30 and TRBJ2-7; 8 bases are shared with TRBD1. V was clipped by 8 bases and J by 4 bases; unmatched bases: 10. Germline CDR1 GTSNPN, CDR2 SVGIG (reference sequence). The CDR3 consists of 13 residues. The DNA of the CDR3 is TGTGCCCGGGCCGGGCAGGGGGCTTACGAGCAGTACTTC. This gives the protein CARAGQGAYEQYF.

The sample holds a few counts of this clone. This sample also contains other DNA sequences that code for the same CDR3. This chain joins TRBV5-1 and TRBJ1-1; TRBD1 matches 8 bases. The CDR3 has 14 amino acids. J was trimmed by 2 bases and V by 4 bases; bases with no gene match: 4. Germline V gene lookup returns CDR1 SGHRS and CDR2 YFSETQ. CDR3 nucleotide sequence: TGCGCCAGCAGCACAGGACAGGGAAACACTGAAGCTTTCTTT. It specifies CASSTGQGNTEAFF.

This clone was seen a few times. V is TRBV30 and J is TRBJ2-2; TRBD1 matches at 7 bases. Germline V lookup: CDR1 GTSNPN, CDR2 SVGIG (reference sequence). V trimming: 2 bases; J trimming: 2 bases; junction bases outside the gene matches: 8. The CDR3 runs to 16 residues. CDR3 protein: CAWSSPGTENTGELFF. The DNA of the CDR3 is TGTGCCTGGAGTTCGCCCGGGACAGAAAACACCGGGGAGCTGTTTTTT. Full variable domain (rest looked up from reference TRBV30 and TRBJ2-2): SQTIHQWPATLVQPVGSPLSLECTVEGTSNPNLYWYRQAAGRGLQLLFYSVGIGQISSEVPQNLSASRPQDRQFILSSKKLLLSDSGFYLCAWSSPGTENTGELFFGEGSRLTVL.

This clone has more than one count but fewer than ten. The chain is built from TRBV29-1 and TRBJ2-5, with TRBD1 matching over 7 bases. This CDR3 has 13 amino acids. With 6 bases clipped from V and 5 bases from J, the junction kept 9 bases outside the gene matches. The germline V gene has CDR1 SQVTM and CDR2 ANQGSEA. CDR3 amino acids: CSVGRQGKETQYF. DNA for the CDR3: TGCAGCGTCGGGCGACAGGGAAAGGAGACCCAGTACTTC.

V is TRBV25-1 and J is TRBJ1-2, with D uncertain. V was pared by 4 bases and J by 4 bases, with 25 bases between. The CDR3 has 18 residues. Looked up from germline, CDR1 is MGHDK and CDR2 is SYGVNS. CDR3 in amino acids: CASSVGSAYSEGFYGYTF. CDR3 bases: TGTGCCAGCAGTGTGGGCAGTGCCTATTCCGAGGGATTCTATGGCTACACCTTC.

The genes are TRBV7-3 and TRBJ1-2; D might be TRBD1 (5 bases). The CDR3 consists of 16 residues. Germline V gives CDR1 SGHTA, CDR2 FQGTGA. Trimming took 2 bases from V and 4 from J, leaving 17 bases between them. CDR3 coding DNA: TGTGCCAGCAGCTTAGAGGGGAGGGAATATCCCTATGGCTACACCTTC. The encoded protein is CASSLEGREYPYGYTF.

This chain connects TRBV30 to TRBJ2-1; D call uncertain. V lost 2 bases, J lost 5 bases, and 13 bases lay in between. The CDR3 runs 14 residues. Germline V gives CDR1 GTSNPN, CDR2 SVGIG (reference sequence). This CDR3 is CAWSPHTPDNEQFF. CDR3 nucleotides: TGTGCCTGGAGTCCCCATACCCCCGACAATGAGCAGTTCTTC.

The CDR3 DNA is TGCAGCGTTGACAAAGGACTAGCGGGGTCGCAGGAGACCCAGTACTTC. As protein: CSVDKGLAGSQETQYF. The chain uses TRBV29-1 and TRBJ2-5, with 12 nucleotides matching TRBD2. The length of the CDR3 is 16 residues. Trimming took 3 bases from V and 5 from J; bases not matched to a gene: 10. Germline lookup yields CDR1 SQVTM and CDR2 ANQGSEA.

This chain links TRBV6-5 with TRBJ1-6; D perhaps matches TRBD1 (5 bases). Germline CDR1 is MNHEY and CDR2 is SVGAGI. V lost 2 bases and J lost 6, with 8 bases in between. This CDR3 spans 14 amino acids. The CDR3 DNA follows: TGTGCCAGCAGTTACGCAGGGCGTAATTCACCCCTCCACTTT. This codes for CASSYAGRNSPLHF.

The genes are TRBV10-3 and TRBJ2-7; 11 bases are shared with TRBD2. The CDR3 covers 14 residues. Germline V lookup: CDR1 ENHRY, CDR2 SYGVKD. V trimming: 5 bases; J trimming: 2 bases; junction bases outside the gene matches: 2. The CDR3 sequence is CAISQLAGAYEQYF. The CDR3 nucleotides read TGTGCCATCAGTCAACTAGCGGGGGCCTACGAGCAGTACTTC.

The chain recombines TRBV9 with TRBJ2-5; 8 positions match TRBD2. Per the germline V gene, CDR1 is SGDLS and CDR2 is YYNGEE. The CDR3 totals 16 residues. J lost 3 bases, V lost 0 bases, and 7 bases had no gene match. Written as DNA, the CDR3 is TGTGCCAGCAGCGTAGGTCGCCGGGGGGGAGAAGAGACCCAGTACTTC. Translated, it gives CASSVGRRGGEETQYF.

The rearrangement links TRBV7-2 to TRBJ2-7; D uncertain. The ends were cut back, 3 bases at V and 0 bases at J, with 9 bases in the middle. Germline CDR1 reads SGHTA; CDR2 reads FQGNSA. The CDR3 covers 14 residues. The CDR3 protein is CASSFASGSYEQYF. The CDR3 bases are TGTGCCAGCAGCTTCGCTTCTGGCTCCTACGAGCAGTACTTC. The variable domain in full, completed from reference TRBV7-2 and TRBJ2-7, reads GAGVSQSPSNKVTEKGKDVELRCDPISGHTALYWYRQSLGQGLEFLIYFQGNSAPDKSGLPSDRFSAERTGGSVSTLTIQRTQQEDSAVYLCASSFASGSYEQYFGPGTRLTVT.

This clone was recorded a few times. This rearrangement joins TRBV29-1 to TRBJ2-1; 15 bases agree with TRBD2. The germline V gene has CDR1 SQVTM and CDR2 ANQGSEA. The CDR3 has 17 amino acids. Trimming at V came to 6 bases and at J to 0 bases, leaving 6 bases not matched to a gene. The CDR3 loop reads CSVPGLAGGISYNEQFF. Written as DNA, the CDR3 is TGCAGCGTCCCGGGACTAGCGGGGGGTATCTCCTACAATGAGCAGTTCTTC.

A remark on this clone: This sample also contains other DNA sequences that code for the same CDR3. This chain links TRBV15 with TRBJ2-3; D is ambiguous. CDR3 length equals 12 residues. The V end was cut by 1 base, the J end by 4 bases, with 3 bases between. The germline CDR1 and CDR2 sequences are LNHNV and YYDKDF (reference sequence). CDR3 coding DNA: TGTGCCACCAGCAGAGTAGCAGATACGCAGTATTTT. Translating it yields CATSRVADTQYF. The variable domain in full, with the rest retrieved from reference TRBV15 and TRBJ2-3, is DAMVIQNPRYQVTQFGKPVTLSCSQTLNHNVMYWYQQKSSQAPKLLFHYYDKDFNNEADTPDNFQSRRPNTSFCFLDIRSPGLGDTAMYLCATSRVADTQYFGPGTRLTVL.

This clone showed up just once. The chain links TRBV15 to TRBJ2-7; 11 nucleotides agree with TRBD1. With V trimmed by 3 bases and J by 1 base, 2 bases remained unmatched. The CDR3 has 15 residues. Germline V gene lookup returns CDR1 LNHNV and CDR2 YYDKDF (reference sequence). CDR3 sequence reads: CATSSGQGASYEQYF. For the CDR3, the DNA is TGTGCCACCAGCAGCGGACAGGGGGCATCCTACGAGCAGTACTTC.

This clone was detected a few times. The chain links TRBV29-1 to TRBJ1-2, with D maybe TRBD1 (5 bases). CDR1 is SQVTM, CDR2 ANQGSEA, per germline. This CDR3 has 13 amino acids. The germline V and J ends were trimmed by 6 bases and 4 bases, with 15 bases remaining between them. The CDR3 DNA sequence: TGCAGCGTAGTCAATGCGGGACCCTATGGCTACACCTTC. This gives the protein CSVVNAGPYGYTF.